This T cell receptor beta chain was profiled in a study of blood T cells in healthy people across ages. Study results and limitations: Whereas aged donors had fewer naive CD4+ cells, long-lived donors had more of them and higher diversity.

Per sample, a minimum of 6 million PBMCs were isolated. A second PCR of about 7 to 11 cycles used a sample-barcoded 5' primer and a J-beta primer mix. Each cDNA molecule carried a tag from a template-switch adaptor that contained 12 random nucleotides. One entry per CDR3 protein results from TCRdb running MiXCR on the 5' RACE reads. The profile shows some 1,800,000 distinct CDR3 sequences, roughly 43% of them singletons. The CDR3 has 12 amino acids. Germline CDR1 reads SQVTM; CDR2 reads ANQGSEA. Trimming cost V 4 bases and J 4 bases, with 9 bases left between them. This clonotype has just a few counts. Its target is not known.

The chain couples TRBV29-1 to TRBJ2-3, with D possibly matching TRBD1 (5 bases). Sequencing used blood. The receptor was derived from a human donor in good health. CDR3: CSVVQGSDTQYF. In nucleotides, the CDR3 is TGCAGCGTTGTTCAGGGATCAGATACGCAGTATTTT.